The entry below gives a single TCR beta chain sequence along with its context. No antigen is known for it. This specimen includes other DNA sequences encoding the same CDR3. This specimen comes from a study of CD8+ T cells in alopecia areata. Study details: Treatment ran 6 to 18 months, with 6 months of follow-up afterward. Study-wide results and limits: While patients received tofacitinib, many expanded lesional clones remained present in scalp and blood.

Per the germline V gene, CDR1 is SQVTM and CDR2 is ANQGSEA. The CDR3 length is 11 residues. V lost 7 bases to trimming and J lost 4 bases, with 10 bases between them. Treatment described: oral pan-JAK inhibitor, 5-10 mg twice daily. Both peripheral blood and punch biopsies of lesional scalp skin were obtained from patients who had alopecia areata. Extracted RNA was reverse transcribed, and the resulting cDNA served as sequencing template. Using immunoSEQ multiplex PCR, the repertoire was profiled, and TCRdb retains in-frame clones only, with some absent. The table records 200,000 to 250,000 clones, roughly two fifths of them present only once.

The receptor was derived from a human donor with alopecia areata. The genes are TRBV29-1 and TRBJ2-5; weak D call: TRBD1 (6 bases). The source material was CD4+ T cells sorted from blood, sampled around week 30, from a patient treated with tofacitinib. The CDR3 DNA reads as TGCAGCGGCAGGGGACGAGAGACCCAGTACTTC. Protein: CSGRGRETQYF.